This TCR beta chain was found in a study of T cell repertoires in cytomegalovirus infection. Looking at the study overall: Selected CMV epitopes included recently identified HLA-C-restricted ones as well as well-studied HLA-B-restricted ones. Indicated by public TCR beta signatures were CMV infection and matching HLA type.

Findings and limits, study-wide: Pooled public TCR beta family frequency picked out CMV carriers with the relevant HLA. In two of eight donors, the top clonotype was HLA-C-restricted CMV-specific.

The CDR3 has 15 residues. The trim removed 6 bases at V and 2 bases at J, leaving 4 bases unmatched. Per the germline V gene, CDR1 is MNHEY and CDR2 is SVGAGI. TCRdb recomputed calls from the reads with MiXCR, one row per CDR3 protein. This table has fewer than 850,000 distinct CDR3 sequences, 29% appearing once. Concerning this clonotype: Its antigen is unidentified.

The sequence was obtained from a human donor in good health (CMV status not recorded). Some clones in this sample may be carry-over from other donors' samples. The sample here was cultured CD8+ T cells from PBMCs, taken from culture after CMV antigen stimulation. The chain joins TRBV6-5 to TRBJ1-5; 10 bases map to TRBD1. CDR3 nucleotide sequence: TGTGCCAGCAGACGGGACAGGGGAGGCAATCAGCCCCAGCATTTT. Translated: CASRRDRGGNQPQHF.